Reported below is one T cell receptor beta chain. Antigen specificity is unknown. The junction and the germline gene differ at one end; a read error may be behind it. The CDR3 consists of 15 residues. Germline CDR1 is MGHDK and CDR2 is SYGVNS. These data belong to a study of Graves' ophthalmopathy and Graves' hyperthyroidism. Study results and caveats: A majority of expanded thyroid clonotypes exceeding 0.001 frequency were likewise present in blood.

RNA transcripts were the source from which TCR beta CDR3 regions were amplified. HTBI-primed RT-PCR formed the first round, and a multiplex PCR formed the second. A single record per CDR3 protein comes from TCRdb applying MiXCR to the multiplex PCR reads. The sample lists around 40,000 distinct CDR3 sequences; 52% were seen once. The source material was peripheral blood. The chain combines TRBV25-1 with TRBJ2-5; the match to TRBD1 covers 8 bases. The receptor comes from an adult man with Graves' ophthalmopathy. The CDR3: CASSEAGQGQGTQYF. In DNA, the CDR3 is TGTGCCAGCAGTGAAGCCGGACAGGGCCAAGGGACCCAGTACTTC.